The TCR beta chain under discussion was sequenced for a study of molecular identifiers for immune sequencing clone quantification (dated by TCRdb to the late 2010s). A note on the overall study: In a replicate experiment, RNA from around 20,000 or 100,000 naive CD8 T cells was split into five aliquots, four of which were sequenced. CD8 T cells were used in a methods study to benchmark molecular-identifier clustering-based TCR repertoire sequencing (MIDCIRS) and TCR RNA copy counting. What the research found in general, with its limitations: Highly expanded clone sizes could be underestimated because identical TCR molecules may share a barcode. Spiked-in Jurkat TCR RNA equal to a single cell's worth was reported to be detectable even within 1,100,000 naive CD8 T cells. When barcode sub-clustering was omitted, TCR diversity was inflated by chimeric consensus sequences, with chimeras reaching as high as 47%. Spiked-in Jurkat TCR RNA (approximately 10 copies' worth), which is not part of the donor repertoire, was contained in the naive libraries. In CMV-specific effector cells, over 97% of molecules were held by clones above 20 RNA copies, whereas under 1% of molecules were held by such clones in naive cells. Modeling indicated approximately 3.1 TCR RNA copies recovered per cell, compared with 9.5 to 10 by digital PCR, which implies a capture efficiency of around 30%.

A word on this clonotype: Its antigen is not yet known. This may stem from a read error, because a much larger clone lies one nucleotide away.

CDR1 and CDR2 are drawn from the germline V gene (reference sequence): SEHNR, FQNEAQ. The CDR3 covers 14 residues, taking in both the cysteine and the phenylalanine. Left in the record is the CDR3 DNA by itself, 42 bases read in frame from the first base. Receptor libraries were prepared by PCR. These reads were obtained on an Illumina HiSeq 4000. Bulk TCR libraries were prepared as previously described, using TCR primers listed in Table S5. Purification of total RNA was performed with the Qiagen AllPrep DNA/RNA kit. Before any analysis, reads coming from multiple sequencing runs of the same library were combined into one pool. Turning to the authors' computational methods: Reads were retained only if an exact TCR constant sequence was present, and the retained reads were trimmed to 150 nt and grouped according to their 12-nt molecular barcodes. Reads in each barcode group were sub-clustered using a 15% Levenshtein threshold, and a quality-weighted consensus sequence was built for each RNA molecule. Non-functional sequences were excluded, and lower-count sequences lying one edit away from another sequence were also excluded. Based on fitting two negative binomial distributions, any barcode sub-cluster with under 20% of the maximum read count was discarded. TCRdb trimmed public reads at Q25 via fastp, called clones via MiXCR and kept in-frame beta chains. Every distinct CDR3 protein forms one entry, paired with its most common genes and DNA. The V and J calls reflect TCRdb's pipeline rather than the authors' work. Across this sample there are 68,000 or so distinct CDR3 sequences, with about 17% seen only once. The leading ten clones occupy 1.5% of the sample.

Naive CD8 T cell libraries were made from around 20,000 to 1,000,000 sorted cells using 10%, 30% or 50% of purified RNA. Naive CD8 T cells, defined as CD8+CD4-CCR7+CD45RA+, were FACS-sorted into RLT Plus buffer on a BD FACSAria II. To test detection sensitivity, Jurkat RNA equivalent to ten TCR copies was spiked into samples of about 19,000-1,000,000 naive CD8 T cells. CD8 T cells were enriched using RosetteSep CD8+ T Cell Enrichment Cocktail and Ficoll-Paque, and the enriched cells then underwent ACK red cell lysis. The specimen was naive CD8+ T cells from blood, with Jurkat cell RNA spiked in. The label giving this sample's cell subset or site can be read as: FACS-sorted CD8+CD4-CCR7+CD45RA+ naive T cells. The TCR sequence derives from a human donor in good health. Some libraries in this study had Jurkat cell RNA spiked in. This sequence uses TRBV7-9 and TRBJ1-5; a tentative D match to TRBD1 spans 5 bases. The CDR3 region has the sequence CAGSPRGASQPQHF. The bases are TGTGCCGGCAGCCCCCGGGGCGCAAGCCAGCCCCAGCATTTT.